This T cell receptor beta chain was obtained from a study of blood T cell repertoires in COVID-19. This CDR3 comprises 14 residues. CDR1 and CDR2 from the germline V gene are MNHNY and SVGAGI (reference sequence). V was pared by 6 bases and J by 10 bases, with 9 bases of the junction left unmatched. Method: immunoSEQ multiplex PCR; TCRdb's copy keeps in-frame clones and lacks some. The sample lists about 260,000 clones, about 89% occurring once. The sequence was obtained from a man aged 35 to 55 who had recovered from COVID-19. Sequencing was done on a sample of peripheral blood. The genes are TRBV6-6 and TRBJ2-4; 10 positions match TRBD2. The CDR3 is CASSVSGGPSIQYF. In DNA, the CDR3 is TGTGCCAGCAGCGTTAGCGGGGGGCCGAGTATTCAGTACTTC.